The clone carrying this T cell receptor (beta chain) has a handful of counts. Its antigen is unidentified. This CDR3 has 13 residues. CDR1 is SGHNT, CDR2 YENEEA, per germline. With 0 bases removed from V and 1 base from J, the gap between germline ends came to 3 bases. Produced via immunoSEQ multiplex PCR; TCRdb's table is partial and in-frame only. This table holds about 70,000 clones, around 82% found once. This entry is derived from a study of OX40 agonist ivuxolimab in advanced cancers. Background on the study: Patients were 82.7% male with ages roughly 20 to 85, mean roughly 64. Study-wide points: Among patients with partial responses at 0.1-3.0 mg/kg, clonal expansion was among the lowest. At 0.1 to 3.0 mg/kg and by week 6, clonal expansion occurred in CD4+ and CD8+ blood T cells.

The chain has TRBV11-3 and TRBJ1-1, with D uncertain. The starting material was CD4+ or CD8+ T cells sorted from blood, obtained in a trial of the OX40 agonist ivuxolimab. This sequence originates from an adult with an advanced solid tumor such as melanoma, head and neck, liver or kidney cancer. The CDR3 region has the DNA TGTGCCAGCAGCTTAGACGGGAACACTGAAGCTTTCTTT. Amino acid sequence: CASSLDGNTEAFF.